The T cell receptor (beta chain) under discussion was sequenced for a study of OX40 agonist ivuxolimab in advanced cancers. Study details: Prior anti-PD-1, anti-PD-L1 or anti-CTLA-4 therapy was allowed; approximately 40% had some.

Only in-frame clones appear in the TCRdb table, and some are missing; sequencing was by immunoSEQ multiplex PCR. The repertoire holds about 36,000 clones, just under 75% seen once, with around 18% in the top ten. The sequence was obtained from an adult with an advanced solid tumor such as melanoma, head and neck, liver or kidney cancer. The input for sequencing was CD4+ or CD8+ T cells sorted from blood, taken in a trial of the OX40 agonist ivuxolimab.

CDR3 nucleotide sequence: TGTGCCAGCAGCCCCCAGGGGGGGAGTGAAAAACTGTTTTTT. Protein: CASSPQGGSEKLFF. The chain couples TRBV7-8 to TRBJ1-4; 7 nucleotides match TRBD1. Germline CDR1 SGHVS, CDR2 FQNEAQ. Trimming took 5 bases from V and 7 from J; bases not matched to a gene: 7. The CDR3 loop spans 14 amino acids.